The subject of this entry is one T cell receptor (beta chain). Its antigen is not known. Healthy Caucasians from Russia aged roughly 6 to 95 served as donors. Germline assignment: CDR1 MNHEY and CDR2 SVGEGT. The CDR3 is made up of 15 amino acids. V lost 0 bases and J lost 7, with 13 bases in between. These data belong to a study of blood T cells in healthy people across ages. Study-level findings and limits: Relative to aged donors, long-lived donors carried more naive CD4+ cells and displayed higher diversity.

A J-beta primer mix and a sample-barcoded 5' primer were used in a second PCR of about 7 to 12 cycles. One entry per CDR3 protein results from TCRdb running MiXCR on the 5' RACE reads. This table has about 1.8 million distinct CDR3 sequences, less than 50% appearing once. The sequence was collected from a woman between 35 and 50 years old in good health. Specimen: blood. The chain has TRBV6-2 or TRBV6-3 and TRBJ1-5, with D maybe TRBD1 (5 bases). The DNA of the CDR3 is TGTGCCAGCAGTTACTCGACGAGGGGCTCACAGCCCCAGCATTTT. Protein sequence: CASSYSTRGSQPQHF.